The rows below give T cell receptor beta chains drawn from one sample of a study of liver allograft versus peripheral blood T cells. TCRdb fed the reads into MiXCR, producing one record per CDR3 protein. The sample records about 3,500 distinct CDR3 sequences, roughly 15% being singletons. These receptor sequences come from a human patient who had a liver transplant. Some T cells may be the graft donor's. The CDR3 runs from the conserved cysteine through the conserved F or W. D genes are given only for firm matches. For some rows the clone size is stated as once, few or many, or as a class when expanded; others skip it.

TRBJ1-2	18	TRBV15	NA	TRBD1	TGTGCCACCAGCGGAGATGGGGGCACCGGGACAGACTTTTATGGCTACACCTTC	CATSGDGGTGTDFYGYTF
TRBJ1-1	12	TRBV19	medium-sized	TRBD1	TGTGCCAGTACCGTGGACAGGGTTAAGGCTTTCTTT	CASTVDRVKAFF
TRBJ2-7	15	TRBV28	few	TRBD1	TGTGCCAGCAGTATGCCCCCAGGGGGCTCCTACGAGCAGTACTTC	CASSMPPGGSYEQYF
TRBJ2-2	14	TRBV9	medium-sized	TRBD2	TGTGCCAGCAGCGTCCGTGGGAGGGACGGGGAGCTGTTTTTT	CASSVRGRDGELFF
TRBJ2-3	14	TRBV28	medium-sized	NA	TGTGCCAGCAGCCAGCACGGAGGTGCAGATACGCAGTATTTT	CASSQHGGADTQYF
TRBJ1-4	13	TRBV11-2	few	NA	TGTGCCAGCAGCGCGGGCGCGCAAGAAAAACTGTTTTTT	CASSAGAQEKLFF
TRBJ2-3	16	TRBV29-1	medium-sized	TRBD2	TGCAGCGTTGTTCGCTCGCGGGGGATTAGCACAGATACGCAGTATTTT	CSVVRSRGISTDTQYF
TRBJ1-2	16	TRBV6-5	medium-sized	NA	TGTGCCAGCAGTTCCGGCAGGGAGGTCATCTACTATGGCTACACCTTC	CASSSGREVIYYGYTF
TRBJ2-6	17	TRBV27	NA	NA	TGTGCCAGCAGTCTCCGAGGGGGGGCAGGTGGGGCCAACGTCCTGACTTTC	CASSLRGGAGGANVLTF
TRBJ2-1	21	TRBV19	medium-sized	TRBD2	TGTGCCAGTAGTATAGATCGGCTAGCGGGAGGAACAAGGAGCTCCTACAATGAGCAGTTCTTC	CASSIDRLAGGTRSSYNEQFF
TRBJ2-5	14	TRBV20-1	NA	TRBD2	TGCAGTGCTAGTGGCGGGGGGGTCCAAGAGACCCAGTACTTC	CSASGGGVQETQYF
TRBJ2-6	16	TRBV6-5	medium-sized	NA	TGTGCCAGCAGAAGCCCCCAGGGACCGGGGGCCAACGTCCTGACTTTC	CASRSPQGPGANVLTF
TRBJ1-2	13	TRBV30	medium-sized	TRBD1	TGTGCCTGGAGTCCACAGGGGGCCGGTGGCTACACCTTC	CAWSPQGAGGYTF
TRBJ1-1	12	TRBV24-1	NA	TRBD1	TGTGCCACCAGTGATAGGGACAGGGCGGCTTTCTTT	CATSDRDRAAFF
TRBJ1-2	13	TRBV29-1	medium-sized	NA	TGCAGCGTTGAAACGGGCCAGGGCAGTGGCTACACCTTC	CSVETGQGSGYTF
TRBJ1-5	13	TRBV12-3/TRBV12-4	NA	NA	TGTGCCAGCAGTTTAGGCTCACAGAAGCCCCAGCATTTT	CASSLGSQKPQHF
TRBJ1-4	15	TRBV6-1	medium-sized	TRBD1	TGTGCCAGCAGTGAGGTGGGACAGGGGGCTGAAAAACTGTTTTTT	CASSEVGQGAEKLFF
TRBJ1-6	17	TRBV5-4	few	NA	TGTGCCAGCAGCGGTAGTCGAGAGAGCTCCTATAATTCACCCCTCCACTTT	CASSGSRESSYNSPLHF
TRBJ2-2	15	TRBV10-3	large	NA	TGTGCCATCAGTGAGTCAGGAGGGGACACCGGGGAGCTGTTTTTT	CAISESGGDTGELFF
TRBJ2-7	16	TRBV27	medium-sized	TRBD2	TGTGCCAGCAGTTTTGGGACGCGGGGGGGCACCTACGAGCAGTACTTC	CASSFGTRGGTYEQYF
TRBJ1-2	15	TRBV18	large	NA	TGTGCCAGCTCACTTGGGCTCGGCACCCTGGGAGGCTACACCTTC	CASSLGLGTLGGYTF
TRBJ2-1	16	TRBV27	NA	TRBD2	TGTGCCAGCAGAGGACTAGCGGGGGGGCTATACAATGAGCAGTTCTTC	CASRGLAGGLYNEQFF
TRBJ1-2	14	TRBV7-2	medium-sized	NA	TGTGCCAGCAGCTTGCACAGGGAGTCTTATGGCTACACCTTC	CASSLHRESYGYTF
TRBJ1-2	15	TRBV3-1	NA	NA	TGTGCCAGCAGCCAAGATTTGGTTAATTGGGATGGCTACACCTTC	CASSQDLVNWDGYTF
TRBJ1-4	15	TRBV7-9	many	TRBD1	TGTGCCAGCAGCCCGGGACAGCTACTTAATGAAAAACTGTTTTTT	CASSPGQLLNEKLFF
TRBJ1-6	15	TRBV18	medium-sized	NA	TGTGCCAGCTCACCAGGGGGACTTACGGATTCACCCCTCCACTTT	CASSPGGLTDSPLHF
TRBJ2-3	13	TRBV12-5	NA	NA	TGTGCTAGTGCTCTGGGGGGCACAGATACGCAGTATTTT	CASALGGTDTQYF
TRBJ2-1	14	TRBV19	medium-sized	TRBD1	TGTGCCAGTAGTTTTGACCGTACGACAGGGGCAAACTTCTTC	CASSFDRTTGANFF
TRBJ2-7	14	TRBV19	large	NA	TGTGCCAGTAGTACCGCGATGTCGACCTACGAGCAGTACTTC	CASSTAMSTYEQYF
TRBJ1-4	12	TRBV6-6	medium-sized	NA	TGTGCCAGCAGTTCCGTTAATGAAAAACTGTTTTTT	CASSSVNEKLFF
TRBJ1-2	11	TRBV7-9	medium-sized	NA	TGTGCCAGCAGCTTGTATGAAGGCTACACCTTC	CASSLYEGYTF
TRBJ2-5	15	TRBV12-3/TRBV12-4	few	TRBD1	TGTGCCAGCACCAACCCAGGGGGTAGGGGAGAGACCCAGTACTTC	CASTNPGGRGETQYF
TRBJ2-2	14	TRBV19	medium-sized	TRBD1	TGTGCCAGTCAGGGGACAGGGGGGTCCGGGGAGCTGTTTTTT	CASQGTGGSGELFF
TRBJ1-4	13	TRBV6-6	large	NA	TGTGCCAGCCGGAGACTGATTAATGAAAAACTGTTTTTT	CASRRLINEKLFF
TRBJ1-2	14	TRBV18	medium-sized	NA	TGTGCCAGCTCACCCCCGGCTTCGTTAAATGGCTACACCTTC	CASSPPASLNGYTF
TRBJ2-1	12	TRBV11-2	medium-sized	NA	TGTGCCAGCAGCTTTCCTGGGAGTGAGCAGTTCTTC	CASSFPGSEQFF
TRBJ2-7	12	TRBV11-2	NA	NA	TGTGCCAGCAGCCCCCGCCCCTACGAGCAGTACTTC	CASSPRPYEQYF
TRBJ1-5	20	TRBV19	medium-sized	NA	TGTGCCAGTAGATCCTACTTTGCGGACTCGGCAGATTATAGCAATCAGCCCCAGCATTTT	CASRSYFADSADYSNQPQHF
TRBJ2-5	12	TRBV20-1	few	NA	TGCAGTGAATTGGAGAACCAAGAGACCCAGTACTTC	CSELENQETQYF
TRBJ1-2	16	TRBV19	NA	TRBD1	TGTGCCAGTAGCCGAAATCGACAGGGGGCCTACTATGGCTACACCTTC	CASSRNRQGAYYGYTF
TRBJ1-6	16	TRBV3-1	NA	NA	TGTGCCAGCAGCCAAGCACAGGACGGTCATAATTCACCCCTCCACTTT	CASSQAQDGHNSPLHF
TRBJ2-2	16	TRBV2	NA	NA	TGTGCCAGCAGTGAGGAGGAGGGGGCGAACACCGGGGAGCTGTTTTTT	CASSEEEGANTGELFF
TRBJ1-2	14	TRBV28	medium-sized	NA	TGTGCCAGCAGTCCCGAAAGGCAGGTGTCCGGCTACACCTTC	CASSPERQVSGYTF